This T cell receptor beta chain was recorded in a study of cytomegalovirus exposure and HLA in healthy donors. Study conclusions and caveats: The study flagged some 170 TCR beta chains as cytomegalovirus-associated.

Profiling relied on immunoSEQ multiplex PCR, and the TCRdb table lists in-frame clones only, not all of them. The sample has tens of thousands of clones, around 82% seen once; the top ten hold about 12%. With respect to this clone: Its antigen is unknown.

The CDR3 has 14 residues. V was pared by 7 bases and J by 6 bases, with 9 bases of the junction left unmatched. Germline values: CDR1 MNHEY, CDR2 SMNVEV (reference sequence). The chain combines TRBV27 with TRBJ2-3; TRBD2 matches 8 bases. The clonotype was recovered from a woman aged 18-29 years in good health and CMV-seropositive. Sequenced input: PBMCs. This chain's CDR3 is CASKRTGGPDTQYF. CDR3 in DNA: TGTGCCAGCAAGAGGACGGGGGGGCCGGATACGCAGTATTTT.